Listed below are T cell receptor beta chains from one sample, sequenced in a study of blood T cell repertoires in COVID-19. Profiled with immunoSEQ multiplex PCR; TCRdb holds only in-frame clones, not every one. The sample has around 500,000 clones, 70% to 90% seen once; the top ten hold roughly 3.1%. Source material: peripheral blood. These receptors were taken from a human donor in a cohort sampled during active COVID-19. The CDR3 runs from the conserved cysteine through the conserved F or W. The D gene is left open where the match is weak. A row's size may be missing; if present it is once, few, many or a size class.

>TRBV7-9|once|-|TRBJ1-1
TGTGCCAGCGGAAGACAGAACACTGAAGCTTTCTTT
CASGRQNTEAFF
>TRBV30|-|TRBD2|TRBJ2-1
TGTGCCTGGAGTGCTAGCGGGAGTATGGTCGCCTACAATGAGCAGTTCTTC
CAWSASGSMVAYNEQFF
>TRBV7-6|-|-|TRBJ2-4
TGTGCCAGCAGCTCGACAGAAAAGGGGAACATTCAGTACTTC
CASSSTEKGNIQYF
>TRBV5-1|-|TRBD2|TRBJ2-1
TGCGCCAGCAGCTCCGGGACTATGAATGAGCAGTTCTTC
CASSSGTMNEQFF
>TRBV25-1|-|TRBD1|TRBJ2-6
TGTGCCAGCAGTTACCGACAGGGAATCGGCTCTGGGGCCAACGTCCTGACTTTC
CASSYRQGIGSGANVLTF
>TRBV25-1|once|-|TRBJ2-1
TGTGCCAGCAGTGAATATTCAGGGCGGACCAATGAGCAGTTCTTC
CASSEYSGRTNEQFF
>TRBV18|-|TRBD1|TRBJ1-5
TGTGCCAGCTCACTGTATCCCGGGACAGGGAACAATCAGCCCCAGCATTTT
CASSLYPGTGNNQPQHF
>TRBV30|-|-|TRBJ2-7
TGTGCCTGGAATAAGGGAGCTTACGAGCAGTACTTC
CAWNKGAYEQYF
>TRBV5-1|-|-|TRBJ1-1
TGCGCCAGCAGCTCCGGTTGGTCGAGCACTGAAGCTTTCTTT
CASSSGWSSTEAFF
>TRBV6-5|-|-|TRBJ1-6
TGTGCCAGCAGTTACCAACGGCGGGGGGATAATTCACCCCTCCACTTT
CASSYQRRGDNSPLHF
>TRBV7-6|few|TRBD2|TRBJ2-2
TGTGCCAGCAGCTTAGACGGGAGGAGTACCGGGGAGCTGTTTTTT
CASSLDGRSTGELFF
>TRBV6-5|-|-|TRBJ2-7
TGTGCCAGCAGCCCACAAGGGGGACCCTACGAGCAGTACTTC
CASSPQGGPYEQYF
>TRBV19|-|-|TRBJ1-4
TGTGCCAGTAGTAAGACCGCGGTAAATTCCAATGAAAAACTGTTTTTT
CASSKTAVNSNEKLFF
>TRBV5-1|-|-|TRBJ2-1
TGCGCCAGCAGCTTGGCGGCGGCAGATGAGCAGTTCTTC
CASSLAAADEQFF
>TRBV30|-|-|TRBJ1-4
TGTGCCTGGAGTGTAGGTCTAGCAAATGAAAAACTGTTTTTT
CAWSVGLANEKLFF
>TRBV15|few|TRBD1|TRBJ1-5
TGTGCCACCAGCGGGAACCAGGGGGCGGGTCAGCCCCAGCATTTT
CATSGNQGAGQPQHF
>TRBV5-8|once|TRBD1|TRBJ1-4
TGTGCCAGCAGCCTCGGGACAGGGTCATTTGCTAATGAAAAACTGTTTTTT
CASSLGTGSFANEKLFF
>TRBV5-1|few|TRBD2|TRBJ2-1
TGCGCCAGCAGCTTGGTGGTTGCGGGAGGCTACAATGAGCAGTTCTTC
CASSLVVAGGYNEQFF
>TRBV6-5|-|-|TRBJ1-2
TGTGCCAGCTCGGACATTTCTAACTATGGCTACACCTTC
CASSDISNYGYTF
>TRBV27|-|TRBD1|TRBJ1-6
TGTGCCAGACCGGGACAGGGGAAGAGTTCACCCCTCCACTTT
CARPGQGKSSPLHF
>TRBV10-1|once|-|TRBJ2-7
TGCGCCAGCAGTGAGTCCCAGGGTAGGGAGCAGTACTTC
CASSESQGREQYF
>TRBV6-5|-|TRBD1|TRBJ2-5
TGTGCCACCTCGGACAGGGCCCAAGAGACCCAGTACTTC
CATSDRAQETQYF
>TRBV6-6|-|TRBD1|TRBJ2-3
TGTGCCAGCAGTCGACAGGGGCTCACAGATACGCAGTATTTT
CASSRQGLTDTQYF
>TRBV18|-|-|TRBJ2-1
TGTGCCAGCTCACTCGGACTCGACAATGAGCAGTTCTTC
CASSLGLDNEQFF
>TRBV7-2|-|TRBD1|TRBJ2-3
TGTGCCAGCAGCTCTCGGACAGGTCCAGATACGCAGTATTTT
CASSSRTGPDTQYF